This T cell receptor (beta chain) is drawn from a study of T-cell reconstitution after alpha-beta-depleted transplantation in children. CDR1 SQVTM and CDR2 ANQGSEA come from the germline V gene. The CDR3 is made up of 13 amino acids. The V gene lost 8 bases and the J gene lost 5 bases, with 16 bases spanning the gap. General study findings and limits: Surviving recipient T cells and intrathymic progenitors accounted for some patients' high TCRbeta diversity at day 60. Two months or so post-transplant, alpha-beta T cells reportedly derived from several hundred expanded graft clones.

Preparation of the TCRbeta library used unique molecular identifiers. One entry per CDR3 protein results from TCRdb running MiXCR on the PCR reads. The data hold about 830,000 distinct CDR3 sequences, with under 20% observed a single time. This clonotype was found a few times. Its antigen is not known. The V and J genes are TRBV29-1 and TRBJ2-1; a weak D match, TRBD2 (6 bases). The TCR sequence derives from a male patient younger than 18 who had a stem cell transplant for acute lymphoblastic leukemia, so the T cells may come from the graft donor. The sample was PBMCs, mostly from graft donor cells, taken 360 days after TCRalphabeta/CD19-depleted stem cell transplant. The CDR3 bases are TGCAGCCCAAGACTAGGAGGGAACAATGAGCAGTTCTTC. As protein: CSPRLGGNNEQFF.